This passage covers 28 T cell receptor beta chains from one sample sequenced in a study of blood T cell repertoires in COVID-19. Generated by immunoSEQ multiplex PCR, the TCRdb table keeps only in-frame clones and is missing some. The profile shows 130,000 to 150,000 clones, around 80% of them singletons. The sequenced sample was peripheral blood. The receptors here all came from a man aged 55 to 69 with active or convalescent COVID-19.

The V and J genes are TRBV10-3 and TRBJ2-7; the D gene is possibly TRBD1 (6 bases). Germline loops: CDR1 ENHRY, CDR2 SYGVKD. The V and J ends lost 4 bases and 6 bases respectively, with 10 bases between them. This CDR3 region has 12 residues. DNA of the CDR3: TGTGCCATCAGTGGTGGGGGCATCGAGCAGTACTTC. Amino acids: CAISGGGIEQYF.

The chain has TRBV7-2 and TRBJ1-3, with D tentatively TRBD1 (6 bases). The CDR3 totals 14 residues. Germline V gene data show CDR1 as SGHTA and CDR2 as FQGNSA. Trimming pared 4 bases from V and 8 bases from J, leaving 15 bases between. CDR3 nucleotide sequence: TGTGCCAGCAGCTACCGTCAGGGGAGGGACACCATATATTTT. Its translation is CASSYRQGRDTIYF.

This rearrangement joins TRBV12-3 or TRBV12-4 to TRBJ1-5; a weak D match, TRBD1 (5 bases). The CDR3 is made up of 13 amino acids. Trimming stripped 7 bases from V and 5 bases from J, with 12 bases between. CDR3 bases: TGTGCCAGCAATTTCGGAGGGGATCAGCCCCAGCATTTT. Its translation is CASNFGGDQPQHF.

This clone occurred a few times. The V gene is TRBV7-3, the J gene TRBJ2-7; 9 nucleotides agree with TRBD2. V shed 7 bases and J 3 bases; nucleotides not matched to a gene: 19. Looked up from germline, CDR1 is SGHTA and CDR2 is FQGTGA. CDR3 length: 18 amino acids. CDR3 sequence reads: CASIPPVVAGEVSYEQYF. CDR3 DNA sequence: TGTGCCAGCATCCCTCCCGTAGTAGCGGGAGAAGTAAGCTACGAGCAGTACTTC.

The chain recombines TRBV27 with TRBJ1-5; 9 bases map to TRBD1. Germline CDR1 reads MNHEY; CDR2 reads SMNVEV (reference sequence). The ends lost 5 bases at V and 0 bases at J; junction bases unmatched: 20. This CDR3 is built from 21 residues. CDR3 nucleotides: TGTGCCAGCAGTCCAGCACGTCCGGGACAGGGCCATTTCTATAGCAATCAGCCCCAGCATTTT. It yields the protein CASSPARPGQGHFYSNQPQHF.

This chain links TRBV28 with TRBJ1-2, with D possibly being TRBD1 (6 bases). The CDR3 totals 14 residues. Per the germline V gene, CDR1 is MDHEN and CDR2 is SYDVKM. V dropped 6 bases and J dropped 0 bases, with 11 bases sitting between them. The DNA of the CDR3 is TGTGCCAGCAGCCACAGGGCTCCTAACTATGGCTACACCTTC. Translating it yields CASSHRAPNYGYTF.

This clone was found once. V usage is TRBV2 and J usage is TRBJ2-7, with TRBD2 matching 13 bases. The germline gives CDR1 SNHLY, CDR2 FYNNEI. The CDR3 extends over 14 amino acids. V lost 6 bases to trimming and J lost 3 bases; unmatched junction nucleotides: 2. CDR3 in DNA: TGTGCCAGCAGGTGGACTAGCGGGAGCTACGAGCAGTACTTC. Residues: CASRWTSGSYEQYF.

J is TRBJ2-2 and V is TRBV21-1; TRBD1, the D gene given by the table, was not confirmed from the DNA. TRBV21-1 is labeled a pseudogene. This CDR3 region has 15 residues. The CDR3 is CASSPRQGVTGELFF. The CDR3 nucleotides are TGTGCCAGCAGCCCGCGACAGGGGGTCACCGGGGAGCTGTTTTTT.

A few counts support this clone. The chain recombines TRBV27 with TRBJ2-3, with 8 bases matching TRBD2. Unmatched junction bases numbered 10, after V lost 6 bases and J lost 5 bases. CDR1 is MNHEY, CDR2 SMNVEV, per germline (reference sequence). The CDR3 contains 15 residues. The CDR3 here is CASSTPAGGQDTQYF. As DNA, the CDR3 is TGTGCCAGCAGCACGCCGGCGGGGGGACAAGATACGCAGTATTTT.

J is TRBJ1-2 and V is TRBV24-1; 11 bases line up with TRBD1. There are 14 residues in the CDR3. J was trimmed by 6 bases and V by 9 bases; bases with no gene match: 8. Per the germline V gene, CDR1 is KGHDR and CDR2 is SFDVKD. CDR3: CATGGTGGLDGYTF. The CDR3 region has the DNA TGTGCCACCGGGGGGACAGGGGGACTAGATGGCTACACCTTC.

V gene TRBV27 combines with J gene TRBJ2-1; weak D call: TRBD1 (5 bases). The V gene's germline CDR1 is MNHEY and CDR2 SMNVEV (reference sequence). V lost 2 bases and J 8 bases, leaving 13 bases between the germline ends. The CDR3 covers 14 residues. The CDR3: CASSLEGAMHEQFF. Here the CDR3 DNA reads TGTGCCAGCAGTTTAGAAGGGGCCATGCATGAGCAGTTCTTC.

The rearrangement joins TRBV9 to TRBJ2-2, with 7 bases fitting TRBD2. Germline V gene data show CDR1 as SGDLS and CDR2 as YYNGEE. This CDR3 has 16 residues. V shed 3 bases and J 3 bases; nucleotides not matched to a gene: 8. CDR3 amino acids: CASSERLAADTGELFF. In DNA form, the CDR3 reads TGTGCCAGCAGCGAAAGGCTAGCGGCCGACACCGGGGAGCTGTTTTTT.

V usage is TRBV7-2 and J usage is TRBJ1-5; TRBD1 might be the D (6 bases). This CDR3 contains 14 residues. Trimming took 3 bases from V and 4 from J, leaving 10 bases between them. Looked up from germline, CDR1 is SGHTA and CDR2 is FQGNSA. The CDR3 sequence: CASSFNTGNQPQHF. CDR3 nucleotide sequence: TGTGCCAGCAGCTTCAACACAGGGAATCAGCCCCAGCATTTT.

The chain combines TRBV6-2 or TRBV6-3 with TRBJ1-1; D remains unclear. This CDR3 has 14 amino acids. V was cut by 2 bases and J by 1 base, with 8 bases left in between. Looked up from germline, CDR1 is MNHEY and CDR2 is SVGEGT. CDR3 amino acids: CASSYPTKNTEAFF. In DNA, the CDR3 is TGTGCCAGCAGTTACCCGACAAAGAACACTGAAGCTTTCTTT.

This clone appeared a few times. The CDR3 region is CASSSGVEGATQPQHF. Written as DNA, the CDR3 is TGTGCCAGCAGCTCCGGTGTAGAGGGGGCGACTCAGCCCCAGCATTTT. V is TRBV7-6 and J is TRBJ1-5, with 7 nucleotides matching TRBD1. Germline CDR1 is SGHVS and CDR2 is FNYEAQ. CDR3 size: 16 residues. Trimming at V came to 4 bases and at J to 6 bases, leaving 12 bases not matched to a gene.

The J gene is TRBJ1-1, the V gene TRBV28; D might be TRBD1 (6 bases). The V and J ends lost 6 bases and 2 bases respectively, with 13 bases between them. CDR1 is MDHEN, CDR2 SYDVKM, per germline. This CDR3 is 14 amino acids long. The CDR3 bases are TGTGCCAGCAGCCCGGACAGAGGAAACACTGAAGCTTTCTTT. Translation: CASSPDRGNTEAFF.

For the CDR3, the DNA is TGTGCCAGCAGTTTAGCGGGAGTAGGAGAGACCCAGTACTTC. Residues: CASSLAGVGETQYF. The chain recombines TRBV28 with TRBJ2-5, with TRBD2 matching over 7 bases. Per the germline V gene, CDR1 is MDHEN and CDR2 is SYDVKM. CDR3 length: 14 residues. The V segment lost 2 bases and the J segment 4 bases; nucleotides outside the gene matches: 4. Using reference TRBV28 and TRBJ2-5 for the parts outside the CDR3, the full variable domain is DVKVTQSSRYLVKRTGEKVFLECVQDMDHENMFWYRQDPGLGLRLIYFSYDVKMKEKGDIPEGYSVSREKKERFSLILESASTNQTSMYLCASSLAGVGETQYFGPGTRLLVL.

The V gene is TRBV20-1, the J gene TRBJ1-4, with unresolved D. The CDR3 totals 11 residues. V gave up 3 bases and J gave up 6 bases, with 5 bases separating them. Germline V gives CDR1 DFQATT, CDR2 SNEGSKA (reference sequence). In DNA, the CDR3 is TGCAGTGCTAGCTTTGATGAAAAACTGTTTTTT. It is translated as CSASFDEKLFF.

The chain joins TRBV5-6 to TRBJ1-2, with 11 bases fitting TRBD1. The CDR3 totals 15 residues. The germline V gene encodes CDR1 SGHDT and CDR2 YYEEEE. The trim removed 3 bases at V and 14 bases at J, leaving 15 bases unmatched. The CDR3 sequence: CASSYYIPGQGERTF. The DNA of the CDR3 is TGTGCCAGCAGCTATTATATACCGGGACAGGGGGAGAGGACCTTC.

This chain links TRBV18 with TRBJ1-5, with 7 bases lining up with TRBD1. CDR3 length equals 14 residues. The germline V gene encodes CDR1 KGHSH and CDR2 LQKENI. The ends lost 3 bases at V and 6 bases at J; junction bases unmatched: 5. This chain's CDR3 is CASSPSQGTQPQHF. The CDR3 DNA reads TGTGCCAGCTCACCCTCACAGGGGACTCAGCCCCAGCATTTT.

This clone has ten or more counts. J is TRBJ2-7 and V is TRBV4-2, with D possibly TRBD2 on 6 matching bases. Germline loops: CDR1 LGHNA, CDR2 YNFKEQ. The CDR3 runs 14 residues. V lost 0 bases and J 7 bases, leaving 13 bases between the germline ends. CDR3 residues: CASSQDMREREQYF. Here the CDR3 DNA reads TGTGCCAGCAGCCAAGATATGCGGGAAAGGGAGCAGTACTTC.

This clone was observed once. The chain carries TRBV10-3 and TRBJ1-5; 10 bases are shared with TRBD1. After removal of 6 bases from V and 3 bases from J, the junction contained 2 bases not matched to a gene. Germline V lookup: CDR1 ENHRY, CDR2 SYGVKD. This CDR3 comprises 14 residues. The DNA for the CDR3 is TGTGCCATCAGGGGGACAGGGGACAATCAGCCCCAGCATTTT. Amino acids: CAIRGTGDNQPQHF.

The V and J genes are TRBV30 and TRBJ1-1; D remains ambiguous. Trimming took 3 bases from V and 2 from J, leaving 10 bases between them. Germline assignment: CDR1 GTSNPN and CDR2 SVGIG (reference sequence). The CDR3 spans 13 residues. The CDR3 DNA reads as TGTGCCTGGAGGGCCCTCTTAAACACTGAAGCTTTCTTT. Protein sequence: CAWRALLNTEAFF.

The CDR3 nucleotides read TGTGCCAGCCGGGCGGGAGCGGACAATGAGCAGTTCTTC. Translating it yields CASRAGADNEQFF. The chain links TRBV3-1 (or the pseudogene TRBV3-2) to TRBJ2-1; 7 bases are a match to TRBD2. The V gene's germline CDR1 is LGHDT and CDR2 YNNKEL (reference sequence). The CDR3 has 13 residues. V lost 8 bases and J lost 5; bases outside the gene matches: 6.

The V call is TRBV4-3, the J call TRBJ2-5, with 7 positions matching TRBD2. This CDR3 is 14 amino acids long. The V gene's germline CDR1 is LGHNA and CDR2 YSLEER. The V segment lost 0 bases and the J segment 5 bases; nucleotides outside the gene matches: 3. The CDR3 loop reads CASSQELLAETQYF. The CDR3 DNA is TGCGCCAGCAGCCAAGAATTACTAGCGGAGACCCAGTACTTC.

The chain employs TRBV6-5 and TRBJ1-5, with TRBD1 matching over 8 bases. V shed 6 bases and J 3 bases; nucleotides not matched to a gene: 7. This CDR3 has 15 residues. Looked up from germline, CDR1 is MNHEY and CDR2 is SVGAGI. CDR3: CASSDPGQVNQPQHF. Written as DNA, the CDR3 is TGTGCCAGCAGCGACCCGGGACAGGTCAATCAGCCCCAGCATTTT.

V usage is TRBV18 and J usage is TRBJ2-7; possible D gene TRBD2, 6 bases. Germline loops: CDR1 KGHSH, CDR2 LQKENI. The CDR3 runs to 15 residues. The V gene lost 2 bases and the J gene lost 3 bases, with 14 bases spanning the gap. Here the CDR3 DNA reads TGTGCCAGCTCACCATTTTTCCAGGGAGGCTACGAGCAGTACTTC. Amino acid sequence: CASSPFFQGGYEQYF.

The CDR3 nucleotides read TGTGCCTCAGGCAGAACCTACGAGCAGTACTTC. Its protein product is CASGRTYEQYF. The chain couples TRBV28 to TRBJ2-7; D gene ambiguous. CDR1 MDHEN and CDR2 SYDVKM come from the germline V gene. V lost 11 bases and J 2 bases, leaving 10 bases between the germline ends. The CDR3 extends over 11 amino acids. The full variable domain, rest sourced from reference TRBV28 and TRBJ2-7, is DVKVTQSSRYLVKRTGEKVFLECVQDMDHENMFWYRQDPGLGLRLIYFSYDVKMKEKGDIPEGYSVSREKKERFSLILESASTNQTSMYLCASGRTYEQYFGPGTRLTVT.